These 15 T cell receptor beta chains came from one sample sequenced in a study of blood T cells in healthy people across ages. A second PCR of 7 to 11 cycles used a sample-barcoded 5' primer and a J-beta primer mix. TCRdb redid the calling of the 5' RACE reads with MiXCR, one entry per CDR3 protein. This table has 650,000 to 800,000 distinct CDR3 sequences, over 40% appearing once. The sequenced material came from blood. The source of these receptors is a woman older than 75 in good health.

The rearrangement links TRBV4-2 to TRBJ1-1, with 9 bases lining up with TRBD1. The CDR3 is made up of 15 amino acids. V dropped 7 bases and J dropped 1; count of bases not matched to a gene: 7. Germline CDR1 and CDR2: LGHNA and YNFKEQ. CDR3 loop: CASTPGQGRNTEAFF. CDR3 coding DNA: TGTGCCAGCACCCCGGGACAGGGCCGGAACACTGAAGCTTTCTTT.

There are many counts of this clonotype. This chain joins TRBV27 and TRBJ2-1; the match to TRBD2 covers 9 bases. After removal of 5 bases from V and 0 bases from J, the junction contained 5 bases not matched to a gene. CDR1 MNHEY and CDR2 SMNVEV come from the germline V gene (reference sequence). This CDR3 contains 16 residues. CDR3 residues: CASSLHSGSSYNEQFF. In DNA form, the CDR3 reads TGTGCCAGCAGTCTCCATAGCGGGAGCTCCTACAATGAGCAGTTCTTC.

The V and J genes are TRBV7-9 and TRBJ1-5; D gene uncertain. CDR1 and CDR2 (germline): SEHNR, FQNEAQ (reference sequence). Trimming removed 5 bases from V and 7 bases from J, with 12 bases in between. The CDR3 length is 13 residues. CDR3 DNA sequence: TGTGCCAGCAGCGATTCAAGGGAGCAGCCCCAGCATTTT. As protein: CASSDSREQPQHF.

The chain is built from TRBV6-5 and TRBJ2-1; D uncertain. This CDR3 has 15 residues. V gave up 4 bases and J gave up 3 bases, with 13 bases separating them. From germline, CDR1 is MNHEY and CDR2 SVGAGI. Here the CDR3 reads CASSSLCSFYNEQFF. The CDR3 bases are TGTGCCAGCAGTTCGCTGTGTAGCTTCTACAATGAGCAGTTCTTC.

The chain combines TRBV20-1 with TRBJ2-3; 7 bases agree with TRBD2. The CDR3 is 11 residues long. V trimming: 7 bases; J trimming: 4 bases; junction bases outside the gene matches: 2. Germline V gene data show CDR1 as DFQATT and CDR2 as SNEGSKA (reference sequence). The CDR3 spells CSEREADTQYF. DNA for the CDR3: TGCAGTGAACGGGAGGCAGATACGCAGTATTTT.

About this clonotype itself: Being one base from a much bigger clone, this may be a read error. The V call is TRBV4-1, the J call TRBJ2-3; TRBD2 matches at 10 bases. Trimming took 2 bases from V and 2 from J; bases not matched to a gene: 1. CDR1 is MGHRA, CDR2 YSYEKL, per germline. The CDR3 contains 15 residues. The CDR3 DNA follows: TGCGCCAGCAGCCAAACTAGCGGGAACACAGATACGCAGTATTTT. Encoded protein: CASSQTSGNTDTQYF.

As regards this clonotype: At one boundary the junction diverges from the germline segment, which might be a read error. The chain is built from TRBV5-1 and TRBJ1-5; 7 bases map to TRBD1. This CDR3 region has 15 residues. Germline assignment: CDR1 SGHRS and CDR2 YFSETQ. CDR3 amino acids: CASSLTGDRNQPRHF. The CDR3 DNA sequence: TGCGCCAGCAGCTTGACAGGGGACCGCAATCAGCCCCGGCATTTT.

The rearrangement uses TRBV5-1 and TRBJ2-7; either TRBD1 or TRBD2 may fit D (6 bases each). Trimming cost V 3 bases and J 7 bases, with 23 bases left between them. Germline V gene lookup returns CDR1 SGHRS and CDR2 YFSETQ. The CDR3 consists of 16 residues. This chain's CDR3 is CASSSARGTSNNEQYF. CDR3 nucleotides: TGCGCCAGCAGCTCGGCCCGGGGGACAAGCAACAATGAGCAGTACTTC.

The rearrangement joins TRBV27 to TRBJ2-2; tentative D call: TRBD1 (5 bases). This CDR3 spans 17 amino acids. V lost 6 bases to trimming and J lost 4 bases, with 21 bases between them. CDR1 is MNHEY and CDR2 is SMNVEV in the germline V gene (reference sequence). CDR3 DNA sequence: TGTGCCAGCAGCCTCCTCCCCAGGGCCACGAGCACCGGGGAGCTGTTTTTT. This translates into CASSLLPRATSTGELFF.

V usage is TRBV6-4 and J usage is TRBJ2-1, with TRBD1 matching 11 bases. Germline trimming cut 5 bases from V and 7 bases from J; bases unmatched to any gene: 4. Germline CDR1 reads MRHNA; CDR2 reads SNTAGT. CDR3 length equals 14 residues. CDR3 loop: CASSPGQGVNEQFF. The CDR3 DNA reads as TGTGCCAGCAGTCCGGGACAGGGGGTTAATGAGCAGTTCTTC.

The gene calls are TRBV28 and TRBJ1-1, with 7 bases fitting TRBD1. The germline V gene encodes CDR1 MDHEN and CDR2 SYDVKM. This CDR3 comprises 13 residues. J gave up 5 bases and V 6 bases, and 6 bases lay outside the gene matches. CDR3 protein: CASSSRGVTEAFF. CDR3 coding DNA: TGTGCCAGCAGCTCCAGGGGGGTTACTGAAGCTTTCTTT.

In this sample, this clonotype turned up a few times. This chain joins TRBV10-3 and TRBJ2-1, with D maybe TRBD1 (6 bases). Germline CDR1 and CDR2: ENHRY and SYGVKD. With 5 bases removed from V and 9 bases from J, the gap between germline ends came to 14 bases. This CDR3 comprises 13 residues. For the CDR3, the DNA is TGTGCCATCAGTCTGGACAGCACAAGTGAGCAGTTCTTC. Protein sequence: CAISLDSTSEQFF.

As concerns this clonotype: It may be a read error: a sequence one base away is much more abundant. The genes are TRBV6-2 or TRBV6-3 and TRBJ2-5; 11 nucleotides match TRBD2. The CDR3 length is 17 residues. Germline V gives CDR1 MNHEY, CDR2 SVGEGT. The CDR3 protein is CASSYTTSGDLQGTQYF. The CDR3 nucleotides read TGTGCCAGCAGTTACACGACTAGCGGGGATCTCCAAGGGACCCAGTACTTC.

This chain uses TRBV5-1 with TRBJ2-1; TRBD2 matches at 13 bases. CDR3 length equals 14 residues. The V and J ends lost 0 bases and 9 bases, in that order; junction bases with no gene match: 0. CDR1 SGHRS and CDR2 YFSETQ come from the germline V gene. The CDR3 nucleotides are TGCGCCAGCAGCTTGGGGACTAGCGGGGGTGAGCAGTTCTTC. Protein product: CASSLGTSGGEQFF.

Note on this clonotype: The junction and the germline gene differ at one end; a read error may be behind it. This sequence joins TRBV20-1 and TRBJ1-2; no definite D call. The CDR3 spans 13 residues. CDR1 is DFQATT, CDR2 SNEGSKA, per germline (reference sequence). CDR3 DNA: TGCAGCGCTAGAGAGAAGATCGCCAATGGCTACACCTTC. Protein sequence: CSAREKIANGYTF.